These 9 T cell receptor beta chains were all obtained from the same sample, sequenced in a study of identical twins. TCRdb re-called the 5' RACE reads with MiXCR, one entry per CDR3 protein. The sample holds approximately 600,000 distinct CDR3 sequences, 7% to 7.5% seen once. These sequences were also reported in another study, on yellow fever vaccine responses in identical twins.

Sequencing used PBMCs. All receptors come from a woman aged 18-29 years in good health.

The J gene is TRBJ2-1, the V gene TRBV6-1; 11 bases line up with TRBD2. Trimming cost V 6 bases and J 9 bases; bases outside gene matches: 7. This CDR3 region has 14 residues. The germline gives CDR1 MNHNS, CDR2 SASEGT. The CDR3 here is CASRTSGSSGEQFF. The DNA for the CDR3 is TGTGCCAGCAGAACTAGCGGGAGCTCTGGTGAGCAGTTCTTC.

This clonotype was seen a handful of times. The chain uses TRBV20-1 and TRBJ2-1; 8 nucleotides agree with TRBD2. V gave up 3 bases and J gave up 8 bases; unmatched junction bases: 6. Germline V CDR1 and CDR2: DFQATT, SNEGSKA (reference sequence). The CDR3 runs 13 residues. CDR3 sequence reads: CSASGRALDEQFF. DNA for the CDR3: TGCAGTGCTAGCGGGAGGGCCTTGGATGAGCAGTTCTTC.

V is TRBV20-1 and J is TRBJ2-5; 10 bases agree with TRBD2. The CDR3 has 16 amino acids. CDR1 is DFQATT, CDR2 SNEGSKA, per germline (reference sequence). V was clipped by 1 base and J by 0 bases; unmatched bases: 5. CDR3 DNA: TGCAGTGCTAGAGTACTAGCGGGGCAGTACCAAGAGACCCAGTACTTC. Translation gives CSARVLAGQYQETQYF.

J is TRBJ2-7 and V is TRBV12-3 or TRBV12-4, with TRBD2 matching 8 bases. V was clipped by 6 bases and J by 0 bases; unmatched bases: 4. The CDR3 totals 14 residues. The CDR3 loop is CASRWSGSSYEQYF. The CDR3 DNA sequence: TGTGCCAGCAGGTGGAGCGGGAGCTCCTACGAGCAGTACTTC.

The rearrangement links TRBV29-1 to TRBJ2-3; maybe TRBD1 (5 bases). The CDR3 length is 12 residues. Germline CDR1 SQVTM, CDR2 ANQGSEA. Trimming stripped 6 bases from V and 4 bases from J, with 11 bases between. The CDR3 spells CSVRVPPDTQYF. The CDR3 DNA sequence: TGCAGCGTCAGGGTTCCCCCAGATACGCAGTATTTT.

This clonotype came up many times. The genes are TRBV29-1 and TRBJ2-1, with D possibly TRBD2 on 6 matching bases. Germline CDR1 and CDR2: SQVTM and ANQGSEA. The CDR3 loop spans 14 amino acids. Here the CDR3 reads CNSALGGNYNEQFF. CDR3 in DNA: TGCAACTCAGCGTTAGGCGGGAACTACAATGAGCAGTTCTTC.

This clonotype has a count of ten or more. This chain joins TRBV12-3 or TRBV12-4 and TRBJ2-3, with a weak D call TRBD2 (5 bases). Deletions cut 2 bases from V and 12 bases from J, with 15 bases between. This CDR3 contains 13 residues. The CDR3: CASSLPTSFQQYF. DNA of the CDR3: TGTGCCAGCAGTTTACCTACTAGTTTTCAACAGTATTTT.

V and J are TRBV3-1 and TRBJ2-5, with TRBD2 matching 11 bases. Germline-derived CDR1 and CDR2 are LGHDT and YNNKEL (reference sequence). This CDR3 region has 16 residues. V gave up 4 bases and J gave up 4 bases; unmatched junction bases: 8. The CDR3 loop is CASSRTELAGAETQYF. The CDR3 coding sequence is TGTGCCAGCAGCCGAACAGAACTAGCGGGAGCAGAGACCCAGTACTTC.

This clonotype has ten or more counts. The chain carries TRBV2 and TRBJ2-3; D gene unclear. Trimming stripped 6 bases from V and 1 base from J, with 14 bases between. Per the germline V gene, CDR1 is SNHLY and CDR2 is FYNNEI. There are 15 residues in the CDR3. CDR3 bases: TGTGCCAGCAGGCGAGACTTGGCGGGCACAGATACGCAGTATTTT. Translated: CASRRDLAGTDTQYF.